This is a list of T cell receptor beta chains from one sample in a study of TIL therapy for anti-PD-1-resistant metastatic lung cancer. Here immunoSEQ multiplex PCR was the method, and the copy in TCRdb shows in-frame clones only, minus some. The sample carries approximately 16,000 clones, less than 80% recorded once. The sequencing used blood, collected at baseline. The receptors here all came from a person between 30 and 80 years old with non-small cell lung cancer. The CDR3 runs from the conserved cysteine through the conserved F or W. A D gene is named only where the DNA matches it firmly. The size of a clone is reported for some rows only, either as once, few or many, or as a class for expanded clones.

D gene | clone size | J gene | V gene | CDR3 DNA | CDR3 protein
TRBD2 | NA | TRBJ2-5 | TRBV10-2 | TGCGCCAGCAAACCGGGACTAGCGATGGAGACCCAGTACTTC | CASKPGLAMETQYF
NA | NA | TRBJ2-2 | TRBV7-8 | TGTGCCAGCAGCTTAGTGGGGGGAATCACCGGGGAGCTGTTTTTT | CASSLVGGITGELFF
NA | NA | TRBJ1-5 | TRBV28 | TGTGCCAGCTGTACAGGCAATATTAACAATCAGCCCCAGCATTTT | CASCTGNINNQPQHF
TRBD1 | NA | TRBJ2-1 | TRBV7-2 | TGTGCCAGCAGCCCATCCAGAGGGCGGGACAGGAATGAGCAGTTCTTC | CASSPSRGRDRNEQFF
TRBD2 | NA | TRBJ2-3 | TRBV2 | TGTGCCAGCAAGTATGGTTGGACTAGCGGGGGGATCACAGATACGCAGTATTTT | CASKYGWTSGGITDTQYF
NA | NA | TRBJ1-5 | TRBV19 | TGTGCCAGTAATCCCCAGGGGAGTGATCAGCCCCAGCATTTT | CASNPQGSDQPQHF
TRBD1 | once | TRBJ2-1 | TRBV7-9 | TGTGCCAGCAGCTTAGGATCCGACAGGGTTGAGCAGTTCTTC | CASSLGSDRVEQFF
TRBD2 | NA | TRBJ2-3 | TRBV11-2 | TGTGCCAGCAGCTTAGATAGTCTACTAGCGTTTAGCACAGATACGCAGTATTTT | CASSLDSLLAFSTDTQYF
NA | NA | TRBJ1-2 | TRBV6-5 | TGTGCCAGCAGTTATGGGCCTTCTAACTATGGCTACACCTTC | CASSYGPSNYGYTF
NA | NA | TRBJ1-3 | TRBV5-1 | TGCGCCAGCAGCGACATCGGGACACTCTCTGGAAACACCATATATTTT | CASSDIGTLSGNTIYF
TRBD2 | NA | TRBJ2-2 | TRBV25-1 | TGTGCCAGCAGTGAATCCGTAGCGGGAGGCGAACCCGGGGAGCTGTTTTTT | CASSESVAGGEPGELFF
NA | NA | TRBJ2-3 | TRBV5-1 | TGCGCCAGCAGCGTAACCGGAATGCAAGATACGCAGTATTTT | CASSVTGMQDTQYF
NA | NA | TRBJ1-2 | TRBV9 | TGTGCCAGCAGTTCCCCCGGGACCTATGGCTACACCTTC | CASSSPGTYGYTF
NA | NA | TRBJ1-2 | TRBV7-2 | TGTGCCAGCAGCTTAGCCTTGATCAGGGCTAACTATGGCTACACCTTC | CASSLALIRANYGYTF
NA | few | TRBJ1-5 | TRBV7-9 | TGTGCCAGCAGCTTAGAGGGACAATTGGGCAATCGGCCCCAGCATTTT | CASSLEGQLGNRPQHF
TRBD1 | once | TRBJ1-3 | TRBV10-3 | TGTGCCATCAATACCGGGACAGGGGGCTCACGGTCTGGAAACACCATATATTTT | CAINTGTGGSRSGNTIYF
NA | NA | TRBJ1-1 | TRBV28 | TGTGCTTTAGGACGGGCCAACACTGAAGCTTTCTTT | CALGRANTEAFF
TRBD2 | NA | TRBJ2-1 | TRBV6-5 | TGTGCCAGCAGCCGTACTAGCGGGGGTTACAATGAGCAGTTCTTC | CASSRTSGGYNEQFF
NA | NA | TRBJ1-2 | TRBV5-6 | TGTGCCAGCAGCTTGGTTCTGTGGGGAGATGGCTACACCTTC | CASSLVLWGDGYTF
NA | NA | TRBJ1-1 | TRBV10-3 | TGTGCCATCAGTGATCGGGGGATGAACACTGAAGCTTTCTTT | CAISDRGMNTEAFF
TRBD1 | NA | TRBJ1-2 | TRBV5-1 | TGCGCCAGCAGCACGACAGGGGGCGCAAACTATGGCTACACCTTC | CASSTTGGANYGYTF
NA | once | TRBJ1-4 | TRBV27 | TGTGCCAGCAGTCCAGGCTGGATCGGGGCGGGCGAAAAACTGTTTTTT | CASSPGWIGAGEKLFF
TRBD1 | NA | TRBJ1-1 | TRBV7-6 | TGTGCCAGCAGCGCACTGAACAGGGGGAACACTGAAGCTTTCTTT | CASSALNRGNTEAFF
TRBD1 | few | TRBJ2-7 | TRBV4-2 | TGTGCCAGCAGCCAAGGACAGGGCGATTACGAGCAGTACTTC | CASSQGQGDYEQYF
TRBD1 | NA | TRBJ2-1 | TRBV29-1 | TGCAGCGTTGTAGGGGGCCTACCCTACAATGAGCAGTTCTTC | CSVVGGLPYNEQFF
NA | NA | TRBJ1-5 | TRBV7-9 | TGTGCCAGCAGCTTAGCGAGAGGTAGAGATAGCAATCAGCCCCAGCATTTT | CASSLARGRDSNQPQHF
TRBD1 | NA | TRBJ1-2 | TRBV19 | TGTGCCAGTAGTACCGGGACAGCATATGGCTACACCTTC | CASSTGTAYGYTF
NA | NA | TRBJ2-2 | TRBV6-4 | TGTGCCAGCAGTGAGGGGGCGAGTACCGGGGAGCTGTTTTTT | CASSEGASTGELFF
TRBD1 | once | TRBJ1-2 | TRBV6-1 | TGTGCCAGCATCGCCGGACAGGGGCGGGTTGCTGGCTACACCTTC | CASIAGQGRVAGYTF
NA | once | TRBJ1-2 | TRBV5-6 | TGTGCCAGCAGCAATGGAGGGGGGGCTAACTATGGCTACACCTTC | CASSNGGGANYGYTF
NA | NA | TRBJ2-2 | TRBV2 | TGTGCCAGCAGTGACGGGGCAGCCTTGAACACCGGGGAGCTGTTTTTT | CASSDGAALNTGELFF
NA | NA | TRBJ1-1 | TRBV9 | TGTGCCAGCAGCGTAGTTCGGGAGAACACTGAAGCTTTCTTT | CASSVVRENTEAFF
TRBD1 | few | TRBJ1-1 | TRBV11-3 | TGTGCCAGCAGCTTAGAAGGGACAGGGGGCACTGAAGCTTTCTTT | CASSLEGTGGTEAFF
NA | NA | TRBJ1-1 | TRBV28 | TGTGCCAGCAGTTTTGGGGGCCTCCGTTATGGGCCGAACACTGAAGCTTTCTTT | CASSFGGLRYGPNTEAFF
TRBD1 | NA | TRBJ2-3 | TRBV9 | TGTGCCAGCAGCGTCCGGACAGGGGGATCAGATACGCAGTATTTT | CASSVRTGGSDTQYF
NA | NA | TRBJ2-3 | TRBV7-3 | TGTGCCAGCAGCTTACTTCCCAGAAATACGCAGTATTTT | CASSLLPRNTQYF
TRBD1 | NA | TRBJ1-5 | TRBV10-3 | TGTGCCATCAGTGGGGACAGGGACAATCAGCCCCAGCATTTT | CAISGDRDNQPQHF
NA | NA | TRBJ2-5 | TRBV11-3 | TGTGCCAGCACCTTAGGGGGTGGCGGAGAGACCCAGTACTTC | CASTLGGGGETQYF
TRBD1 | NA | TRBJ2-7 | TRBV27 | TGTGCCAGCAGTTACCGGGACAGTACCTACGAGCAGTACTTC | CASSYRDSTYEQYF
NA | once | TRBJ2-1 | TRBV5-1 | TGCGCCAGCAGCTCAATAGGGGGAGGCTCCTACAATGAGCAGTTCTTC | CASSSIGGGSYNEQFF
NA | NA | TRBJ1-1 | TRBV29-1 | TGCAGCGTTGAAGTGGGGGTGGAGAACACTGAAGCTTTCTTT | CSVEVGVENTEAFF
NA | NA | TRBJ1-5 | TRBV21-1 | TGTGCCAGCAGAGGGGGCGAAAGCAATCAGCCCCAGCATTTT | CASRGGESNQPQHF
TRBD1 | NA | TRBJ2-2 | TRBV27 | TGTGCCAGCTCCCAGGGGGCGAACACCGGGGAGCTGTTTTTT | CASSQGANTGELFF
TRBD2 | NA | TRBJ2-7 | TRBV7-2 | TGTGCCAGCAGCCTAGCAGCGGGGGACCACGAGCAGTACTTC | CASSLAAGDHEQYF
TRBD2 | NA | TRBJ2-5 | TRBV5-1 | TGCGCCAGCAGCTTGACCGGGACTAGGTTTTCGGAGACCCAGTACTTC | CASSLTGTRFSETQYF
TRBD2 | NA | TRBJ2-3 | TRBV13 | TGTGCCAGCAACCTAGCGGGGGGGTACGCCGGGGATACGCAGTATTTT | CASNLAGGYAGDTQYF
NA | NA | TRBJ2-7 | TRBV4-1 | TGCGCCAGCAGCCAATACGTAGCCCCAACGTTTGGCGAGCAGTACTTC | CASSQYVAPTFGEQYF
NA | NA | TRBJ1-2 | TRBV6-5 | TGTGCCAGCAGTTCTCCCGGGCCCACGGGTGGCTACACCTTC | CASSSPGPTGGYTF
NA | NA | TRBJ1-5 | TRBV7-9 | TGTGCCAGCAGCTTAGGACACGGGTTAGAGCCCCAGCATTTT | CASSLGHGLEPQHF
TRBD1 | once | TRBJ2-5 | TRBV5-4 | TGTGCCAGCAGCGGCCCGACAGGGGGTCGAGAGACCCAGTACTTC | CASSGPTGGRETQYF
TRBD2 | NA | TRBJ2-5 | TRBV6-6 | TGTGCCACCGAGGGGCTAGCGGGGGGGCAAGAGACCCAGTACTTC | CATEGLAGGQETQYF
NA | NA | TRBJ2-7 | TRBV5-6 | TGTGCCAGCAGCTTGGCCGTCGGGTTCGGGGGCTACGAGCAGTACTTC | CASSLAVGFGGYEQYF
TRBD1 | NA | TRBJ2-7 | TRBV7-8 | TGTGCCAGCAGCCACGGGGACAGGGGGTCCCACGAGCAGTACTTC | CASSHGDRGSHEQYF
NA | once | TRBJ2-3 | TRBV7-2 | TGTGCCAGCAGCTCGCGGGATTATGGCAGCGTACGCCTGTCTTATTTT | CASSSRDYGSVRLSYF
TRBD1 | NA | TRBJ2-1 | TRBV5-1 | TGCGCCAGCAGCTCAATAGAACAGGGGTTTCGGGACGGTGAGCAGTTCTTC | CASSSIEQGFRDGEQFF
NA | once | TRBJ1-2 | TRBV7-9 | TGTGCCAGCAGCCCAGGGACGTACGGGGGAGGTGGCTACACCTTC | CASSPGTYGGGGYTF
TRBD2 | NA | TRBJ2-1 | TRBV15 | TGTGCCACCAGCAGAGGGCTAGCGGAGGGGCAACGAAAAAATGAGCAGTTCTTC | CATSRGLAEGQRKNEQFF
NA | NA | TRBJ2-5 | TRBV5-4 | TGCGCCAGCAGCCCATCCACTCGCCAAGGGACCCAGTACTTC | CASSPSTRQGTQYF
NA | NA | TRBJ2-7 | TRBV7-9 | TGTGCCAGCAGCTTAGCGACAGGACCCTTCTACGAGCAGTACTTC | CASSLATGPFYEQYF